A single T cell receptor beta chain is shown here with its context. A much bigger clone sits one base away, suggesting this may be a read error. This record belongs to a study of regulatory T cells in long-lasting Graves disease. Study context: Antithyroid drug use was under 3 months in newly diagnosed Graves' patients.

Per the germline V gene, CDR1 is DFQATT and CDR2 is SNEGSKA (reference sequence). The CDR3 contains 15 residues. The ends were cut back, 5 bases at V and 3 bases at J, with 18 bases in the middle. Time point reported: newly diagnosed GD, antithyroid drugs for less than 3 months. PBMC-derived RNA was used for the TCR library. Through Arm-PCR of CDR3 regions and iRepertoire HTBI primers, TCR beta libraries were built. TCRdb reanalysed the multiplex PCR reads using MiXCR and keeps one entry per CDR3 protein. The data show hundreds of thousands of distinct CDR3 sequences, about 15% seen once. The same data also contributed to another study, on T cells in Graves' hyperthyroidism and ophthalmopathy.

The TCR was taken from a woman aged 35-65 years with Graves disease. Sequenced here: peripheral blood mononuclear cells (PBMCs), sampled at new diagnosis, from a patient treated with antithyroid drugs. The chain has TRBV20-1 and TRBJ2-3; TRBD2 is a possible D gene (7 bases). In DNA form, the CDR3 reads TGCAGTGCTCCACAGGGCCGGCGGGGGACAGATACGCAGTATTTT. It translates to CSAPQGRRGTDTQYF.